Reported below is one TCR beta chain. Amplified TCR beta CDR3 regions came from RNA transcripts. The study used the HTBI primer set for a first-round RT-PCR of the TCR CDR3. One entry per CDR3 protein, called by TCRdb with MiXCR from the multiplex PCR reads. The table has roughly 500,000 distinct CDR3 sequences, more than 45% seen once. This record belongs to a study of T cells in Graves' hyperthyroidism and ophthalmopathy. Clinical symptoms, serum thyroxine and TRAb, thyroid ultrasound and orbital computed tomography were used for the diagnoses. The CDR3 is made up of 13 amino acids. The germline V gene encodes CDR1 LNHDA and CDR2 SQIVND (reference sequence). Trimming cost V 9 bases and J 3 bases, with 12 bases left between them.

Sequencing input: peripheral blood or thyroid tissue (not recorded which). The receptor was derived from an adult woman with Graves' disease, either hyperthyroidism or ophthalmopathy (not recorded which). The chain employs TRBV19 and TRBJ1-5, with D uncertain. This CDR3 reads CASSQRYNQPQHF. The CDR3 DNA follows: TGTGCCAGCAGCCAACGGTACAATCAGCCCCAGCATTTT.